One sample yielded the 20 T cell receptor beta chains listed below, sequenced in a study of blood T cell repertoires in COVID-19. TCRdb's copy holds only in-frame clones and misses some; the assay was immunoSEQ multiplex PCR. The sample carries under 100,000 clones, 75% to 90% recorded once. Sequenced material: peripheral blood. The receptors here all came from a woman aged 70 to 79 with acute or convalescent COVID-19.

The rearrangement links TRBV6-4 to TRBJ1-5, with TRBD1 matching 7 bases. With 3 bases clipped from V and 7 bases from J, the junction kept 6 bases outside the gene matches. CDR3 length equals 14 residues. Germline CDR1 and CDR2: MRHNA and SNTAGT. CDR3 region: CASSEGQGGQPQHF. Here the CDR3 DNA reads TGTGCCAGCAGTGAGGGGCAGGGGGGCCAGCCCCAGCATTTT.

The genes are TRBV28 and TRBJ2-7, with D unclear. The CDR3 runs to 14 residues. V lost 5 bases to trimming and J lost 6 bases, with 17 bases between them. In germline, CDR1 is MDHEN, CDR2 SYDVKM. Here the CDR3 reads CASSQTLQLGEQYF. CDR3 nucleotide sequence: TGTGCCAGCAGTCAAACCCTTCAGCTAGGCGAGCAGTACTTC. The full variable domain, rest sourced from reference TRBV28 and TRBJ2-7, is DVKVTQSSRYLVKRTGEKVFLECVQDMDHENMFWYRQDPGLGLRLIYFSYDVKMKEKGDIPEGYSVSREKKERFSLILESASTNQTSMYLCASSQTLQLGEQYFGPGTRLTVT.

The chain links TRBV12-2 to TRBJ1-5. TRBV12-2 is a recognized pseudogene. This CDR3 has 14 amino acids. The CDR3 here is CASRLARGGRPQHF. CDR3 nucleotides: TGTGCAAGTCGCTTAGCTCGGGGGGGCAGGCCCCAGCATTTT.

This rearrangement joins TRBV3-1 (or the pseudogene TRBV3-2) to TRBJ2-4; D might be TRBD1 (5 bases). The ends were cut back, 0 bases at V and 12 bases at J, with 12 bases in the middle. Per the germline V gene, CDR1 is LGHDT and CDR2 is YNNKEL (reference sequence). The CDR3 runs to 13 residues. The CDR3 DNA is TGTGCCAGCAGCCAAGATGCCAGGGCCAATCAGTACTTC. It yields the protein CASSQDARANQYF.

The chain is built from TRBV6-1 and TRBJ2-3; possibly TRBD2 for D (5 bases). The CDR3 extends over 12 amino acids. V lost 2 bases, J lost 6 bases, and 6 bases lay in between. Germline V CDR1 and CDR2: MNHNS, SASEGT. The CDR3 sequence is CASSERGDTQYF. The CDR3 nucleotides read TGTGCCAGCAGTGAACGCGGGGATACGCAGTATTTT.

The rearrangement joins TRBV15 to TRBJ2-3; D uncertain. The CDR3 sequence is 13 residues long. Germline V gene sequence: CDR1 LNHNV, CDR2 YYDKDF (reference sequence). V lost 4 bases to trimming and J lost 8 bases, with 13 bases between them. CDR3 in DNA: TGTGCCACCAGCAAAGATCCCATCCCTACGCAGTATTTT. Encoded protein: CATSKDPIPTQYF.

The V call is TRBV18, the J call TRBJ2-6, with 8 bases matching TRBD2. From germline, CDR1 is KGHSH and CDR2 LQKENI. V lost 4 bases to trimming and J lost 1 base; unmatched junction nucleotides: 12. This CDR3 spans 19 amino acids. CDR3 bases: TGTGCCAGCTCACTCCAACCGGGGGGGCGTCCATCTGGGGCCAACGTCCTGACTTTC. This translates into CASSLQPGGRPSGANVLTF.

This clone was counted once. The chain uses TRBV7-2 and TRBJ1-2, with 10 bases matching TRBD1. The CDR3 loop spans 15 amino acids. After removal of 3 bases from V and 8 bases from J, the junction contained 9 bases not matched to a gene. CDR1 is SGHTA, CDR2 FQGNSA, per germline. CDR3 sequence: CASSLTGGATDGYTF. The CDR3 bases are TGTGCCAGCAGCTTGACAGGGGGCGCGACGGACGGCTACACCTTC.

This chain connects TRBV3-1 (or the pseudogene TRBV3-2) to TRBJ2-3, with 7 bases lining up with TRBD2. Germline V CDR1 and CDR2: LGHDT, YNNKEL (reference sequence). The CDR3 loop spans 16 amino acids. V dropped 0 bases and J dropped 1; count of bases not matched to a gene: 4. Here the CDR3 DNA reads TGTGCCAGCAGCCAAGATGTGGCGGGAGGCACAGATACGCAGTATTTT. This encodes CASSQDVAGGTDTQYF.

The chain is built from TRBV18 and TRBJ1-1; TRBD1 might be the D (5 bases). There are 16 residues in the CDR3. The V gene lost 2 bases and the J gene lost 1 base, with 14 bases spanning the gap. Germline loops: CDR1 KGHSH, CDR2 LQKENI. The CDR3 DNA reads TGTGCCAGCTCACCAGCCCCCGGGGGAGCGAACACTGAAGCTTTCTTT. Translating it yields CASSPAPGGANTEAFF.

This clone was detected only once. This chain connects TRBV6-6 to TRBJ2-7; 14 nucleotides align to TRBD2. The CDR3 length is 16 residues. CDR1 is MNHNY and CDR2 is SVGAGI in the germline V gene (reference sequence). Losses at the gene ends were 5 bases for V and 6 bases for J; bases not matched to a gene: 9. CDR3 sequence reads: CASSGTSGSSFSEQYF. For the CDR3, the DNA is TGTGCCAGCAGTGGGACTAGCGGGAGCTCTTTTTCCGAGCAGTACTTC.

This clone has more than one count but fewer than ten. CDR3 nucleotides: TGTGCCAGCAGGAGGACAGGGGTAAATTCACCCCTCCACTTT. Protein: CASRRTGVNSPLHF. V and J are TRBV27 and TRBJ1-6, with 9 bases lining up with TRBD1. V trimming: 6 bases; J trimming: 7 bases; junction bases outside the gene matches: 4. The CDR3 totals 14 residues. The germline CDR1 and CDR2 sequences are MNHEY and SMNVEV (reference sequence).

CDR3 coding DNA: TGTGCCAGCACCACCGGTGAATATGGCTACACCTTC. Its protein is CASTTGEYGYTF. This chain links TRBV6-5 with TRBJ1-2; D call uncertain. The germline CDR1 and CDR2 sequences are MNHEY and SVGAGI. There are 12 residues in the CDR3. Trimming shortened V by 7 bases and J by 5 bases, and 11 bases separated the two germline ends.

This rearrangement joins TRBV6-6 to TRBJ1-6, with D unclear. The CDR3 runs 13 residues. The V end lost 4 bases, the J end lost 6 bases, and 7 bases lay between the germline ends. Germline CDR1 reads MNHNY; CDR2 reads SVGAGI (reference sequence). The CDR3 sequence: CASSFQFNSPLHF. The DNA of the CDR3 is TGTGCCAGCAGTTTCCAATTTAATTCACCCCTCCACTTT.

The chain recombines TRBV6-1 with TRBJ1-5, with D perhaps TRBD1 (6 bases). With 0 bases removed from V and 3 bases from J, the gap between germline ends came to 15 bases. The CDR3 is 17 amino acids. The germline CDR1 and CDR2 sequences are MNHNS and SASEGT. The CDR3 is CASSEAMGGGTNQPQHF. The CDR3 bases are TGTGCCAGCAGTGAAGCGATGGGAGGGGGGACCAATCAGCCCCAGCATTTT.

The gene calls are TRBV9 and TRBJ2-2, with D possibly TRBD2 on 5 matching bases. Trimming left V 4 bases short and J 1 base short, with 11 bases between. The CDR3 covers 15 residues. Germline V lookup: CDR1 SGDLS, CDR2 YYNGEE. CDR3 in DNA: TGTGCCAGCAGCATTAGCGTACAGAACACCGGGGAGCTGTTTTTT. Amino acids: CASSISVQNTGELFF.

The J gene is TRBJ1-1, the V gene TRBV5-1; the D is unclear. The CDR3 extends over 13 amino acids. Germline CDR1 reads SGHRS; CDR2 reads YFSETQ. The V end lost 7 bases, the J end lost 0 bases, and 10 bases lay between the germline ends. The CDR3 protein is CASANGVNTEAFF. The CDR3 DNA sequence: TGCGCCAGCGCGAACGGGGTGAACACTGAAGCTTTCTTT.

The chain employs TRBV20-1 and TRBJ1-1, with D unclear. The germline V gene encodes CDR1 DFQATT and CDR2 SNEGSKA (reference sequence). Trimming removed 6 bases at V and 2 bases at J, with 7 bases between. This CDR3 contains 11 residues. Here the CDR3 DNA reads TGCAGTGCCACACGAAACACTGAAGCTTTCTTT. Protein: CSATRNTEAFF.

The chain has TRBV9 and TRBJ2-4; TRBD1 might be the D (6 bases). The CDR3 extends over 14 amino acids. CDR1 is SGDLS and CDR2 is YYNGEE in the germline V gene. Trimming cost V 4 bases and J 5 bases, with 13 bases left between them. In DNA, the CDR3 is TGTGCCAGCAGCACAGGACAGAGCCAAAACATTCAGTACTTC. It yields the protein CASSTGQSQNIQYF.

The rearrangement uses TRBV4-1 and TRBJ2-7; no clear D gene. The CDR3 totals 15 residues. Germline assignment: CDR1 MGHRA and CDR2 YSYEKL. Trimming removed 1 base from V and 2 bases from J, with 12 bases in between. This CDR3 is CASSQVPQPTYEQYF. The CDR3 nucleotides are TGCGCCAGCAGCCAAGTGCCACAGCCGACCTACGAGCAGTACTTC.